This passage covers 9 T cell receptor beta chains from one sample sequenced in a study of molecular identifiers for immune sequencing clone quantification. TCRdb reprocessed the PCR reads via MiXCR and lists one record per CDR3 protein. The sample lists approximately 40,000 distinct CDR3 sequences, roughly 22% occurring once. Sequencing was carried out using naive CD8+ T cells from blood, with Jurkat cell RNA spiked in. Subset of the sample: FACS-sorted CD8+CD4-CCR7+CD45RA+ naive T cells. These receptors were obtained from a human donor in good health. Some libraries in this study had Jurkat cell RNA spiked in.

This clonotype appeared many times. The CDR3 region has the DNA TGTGCCAGCAGCTTAGGCCCCGGGACAGGGGGCGACGAGCAGTACTTC. Protein sequence: CASSLGPGTGGDEQYF. This chain links TRBV7-9 with TRBJ2-7, with 12 bases aligning to TRBD1. The CDR3 length is 16 residues. Germline V gene sequence: CDR1 SEHNR, CDR2 FQNEAQ (reference sequence). J gave up 5 bases and V 1 base, and 6 bases lay outside the gene matches.

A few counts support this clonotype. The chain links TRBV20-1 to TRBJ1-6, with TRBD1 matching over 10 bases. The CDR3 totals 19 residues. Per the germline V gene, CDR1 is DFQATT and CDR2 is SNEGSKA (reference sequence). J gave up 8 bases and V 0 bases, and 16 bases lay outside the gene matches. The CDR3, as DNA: TGCAGTGCTAGAGATTGGGCGGTCGATGCCGGGACAGGGGATTCACCCCTCCACTTT. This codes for CSARDWAVDAGTGDSPLHF.

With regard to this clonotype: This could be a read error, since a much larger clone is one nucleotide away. The CDR3 is CARSEPAPF. Here the CDR3 DNA reads TGTGCCCGCAGTGAACCCGCTCCTTTC. The V and J genes are TRBV2 and TRBJ2-7; no clear D gene. The CDR3 runs to 9 residues. CDR1 and CDR2 from the germline V gene are SNHLY and FYNNEI.

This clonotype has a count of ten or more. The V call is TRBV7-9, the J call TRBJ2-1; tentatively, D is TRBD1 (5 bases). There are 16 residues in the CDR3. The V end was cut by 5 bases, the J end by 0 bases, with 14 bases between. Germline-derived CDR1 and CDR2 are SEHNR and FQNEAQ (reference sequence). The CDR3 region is CASSPKGFSSYNEQFF. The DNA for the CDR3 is TGTGCCAGCAGCCCCAAGGGGTTTAGCTCCTACAATGAGCAGTTCTTC.

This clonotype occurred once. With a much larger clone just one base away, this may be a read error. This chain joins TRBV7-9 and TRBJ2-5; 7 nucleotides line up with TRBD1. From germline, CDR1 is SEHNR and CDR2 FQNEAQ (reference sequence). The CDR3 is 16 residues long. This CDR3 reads CTSSPTADDREETQYF. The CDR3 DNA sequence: TGTACCAGCAGCCCAACTGCAGACGACAGGGAAGAGACCCAGTACTTC. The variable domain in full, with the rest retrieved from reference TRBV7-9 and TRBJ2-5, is DTGVSQNPRHKITKRGQNVTFRCDPISEHNRLYWYRQTLGQGPEFLTYFQNEAQLEKSRLLSDRFSAERPKGSFSTLEIQRTEQGDSAMYLCTSSPTADDREETQYFGPGTRLLVL.

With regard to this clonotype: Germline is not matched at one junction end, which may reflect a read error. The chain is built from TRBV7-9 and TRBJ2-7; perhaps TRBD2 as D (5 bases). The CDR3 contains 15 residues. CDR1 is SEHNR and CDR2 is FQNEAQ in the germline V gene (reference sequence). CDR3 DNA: TGTGCCAGCAGCCGAATGGCGGGTGTCTCCTACGAGCAGTGCTTC. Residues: CASSRMAGVSYEQCF.

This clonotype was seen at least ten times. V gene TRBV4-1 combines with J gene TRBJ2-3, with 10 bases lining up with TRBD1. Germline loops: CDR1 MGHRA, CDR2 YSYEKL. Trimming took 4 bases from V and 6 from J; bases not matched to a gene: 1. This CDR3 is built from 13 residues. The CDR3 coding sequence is TGCGCCAGCAGCCGACAGGGGGCCGATACGCAGTATTTT. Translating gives CASSRQGADTQYF.

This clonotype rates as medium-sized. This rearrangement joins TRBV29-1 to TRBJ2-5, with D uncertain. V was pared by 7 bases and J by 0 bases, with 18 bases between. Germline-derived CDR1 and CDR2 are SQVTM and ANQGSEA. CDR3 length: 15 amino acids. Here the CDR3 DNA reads TGCAGCGCCTGGGCCCCAGACACTAACCAAGAGACCCAGTACTTC. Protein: CSAWAPDTNQETQYF.

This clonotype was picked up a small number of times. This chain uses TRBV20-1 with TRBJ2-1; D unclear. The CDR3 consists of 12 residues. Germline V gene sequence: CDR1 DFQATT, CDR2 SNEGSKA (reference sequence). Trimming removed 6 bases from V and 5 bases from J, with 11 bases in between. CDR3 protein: CSAVTLNNEQFF. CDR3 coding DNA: TGCAGTGCGGTAACTCTCAACAATGAGCAGTTCTTC.